The rows below give T cell receptor beta chains drawn from one sample of a study of blood T cell repertoires in COVID-19. Profiled with immunoSEQ multiplex PCR; TCRdb holds only in-frame clones, not every one. This table has 470,000 or so clones, 70% to 90% appearing once. The sample was peripheral blood. The origin of the receptors is a human donor in a cohort sampled during active COVID-19. The CDR3 runs from the conserved cysteine through the conserved F or W. The D gene is left open where the match is weak. Size tells how often a clone was seen (once, few, many) or the class of an expanded clone, and some rows leave it out.

CDR3 DNA	CDR3 protein	V gene	J gene	clone size	D gene
TGTGCCAGCAGCTGGACTAGCTCCTACAATGAGCAGTTCTTC	CASSWTSSYNEQFF	TRBV11-2	TRBJ2-1	NA	TRBD2
TGTGCAAGTCGCTTAGAAGAGGGCCAGAATCAGCCCCAGCATTTT	CASRLEEGQNQPQHF	TRBV12-2	TRBJ1-5	NA	NA
TGTGCCAGTAGTATAGATCGGGGGGAAGCTTTCTTT	CASSIDRGEAFF	TRBV19	TRBJ1-1	few	NA
TGTGCCAGCAGTTCACCGCTGACAGGACGCTACGAGCAGTACTTC	CASSSPLTGRYEQYF	TRBV28	TRBJ2-7	NA	NA
TGTGCCAGCTCAGGGACAGGAATATACAATGAGCAGTTCTTC	CASSGTGIYNEQFF	TRBV18	TRBJ2-1	NA	TRBD1
TGTGCCAGCTCAATACGGACAGAGAACACCGGGGAGCTGTTTTTT	CASSIRTENTGELFF	TRBV7-6	TRBJ2-2	NA	NA
TGTGCCAGCAGTTACTCTCGGGTTACTGGAAACACCATATATTTT	CASSYSRVTGNTIYF	TRBV6-2/TRBV6-3	TRBJ1-3	NA	NA
TGTGCTAGTGGTCCAGGACAGGGGGCTCCCTCCTTC	CASGPGQGAPSF	TRBV12-5	TRBJ2-7	NA	TRBD1
TGCAGCGTTGCGGGGGGAACTAGCAATCAGCCCCAGCATTTT	CSVAGGTSNQPQHF	TRBV29-1	TRBJ1-5	NA	NA
TGTGCCAGCAGCTACACAGGGCTCACTGAAGCTTTCTTT	CASSYTGLTEAFF	TRBV7-2	TRBJ1-1	NA	NA
TGCGCCAGCACCGGACTAGCGGGGGAGTTTGATGAGCAGTTCTTC	CASTGLAGEFDEQFF	TRBV10-2	TRBJ2-1	NA	TRBD2
TGTGCCAGTAGTAAGGAGACTGCGCCCAACTATGGCTACACCTTC	CASSKETAPNYGYTF	TRBV19	TRBJ1-2	NA	NA
TGTGCCAGTTCCCCCAGGGTACGCTCCACAGATACGCAGTATTTT	CASSPRVRSTDTQYF	TRBV5-4	TRBJ2-3	once	NA
TGTGCCAGCTCACTCTTCCCGTCAGGGGCGAACACCGGGGAGCTGTTTTTT	CASSLFPSGANTGELFF	TRBV18	TRBJ2-2	NA	NA
TGTGCCAGCAGCGTGGACCCGGGACAGGACTTAACCAAGAGCGGCTACACCTTC	CASSVDPGQDLTKSGYTF	TRBV9	TRBJ1-2	NA	TRBD1